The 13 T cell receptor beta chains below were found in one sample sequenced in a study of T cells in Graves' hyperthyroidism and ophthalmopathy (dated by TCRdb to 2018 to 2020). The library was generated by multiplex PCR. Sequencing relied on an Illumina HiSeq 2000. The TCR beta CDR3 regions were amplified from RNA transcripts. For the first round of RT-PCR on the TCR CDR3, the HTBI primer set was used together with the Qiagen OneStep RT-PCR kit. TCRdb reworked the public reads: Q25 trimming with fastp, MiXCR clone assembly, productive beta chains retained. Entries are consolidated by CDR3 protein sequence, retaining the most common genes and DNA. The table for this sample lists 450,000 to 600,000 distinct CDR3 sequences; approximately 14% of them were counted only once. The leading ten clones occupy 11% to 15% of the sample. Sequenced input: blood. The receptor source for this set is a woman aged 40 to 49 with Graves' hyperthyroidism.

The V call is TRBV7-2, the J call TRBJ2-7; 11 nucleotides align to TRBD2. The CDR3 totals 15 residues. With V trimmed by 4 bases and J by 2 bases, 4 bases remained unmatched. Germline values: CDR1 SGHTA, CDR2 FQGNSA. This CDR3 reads CASSSGLAATYEQYF. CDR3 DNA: TGTGCCAGCAGCTCGGGACTAGCGGCCACCTACGAGCAGTACTTC.

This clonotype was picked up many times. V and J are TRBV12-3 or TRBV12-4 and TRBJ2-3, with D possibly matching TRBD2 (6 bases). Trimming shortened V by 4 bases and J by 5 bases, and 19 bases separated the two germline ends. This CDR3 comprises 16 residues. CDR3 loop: CASSSQRAWEVDTQYF. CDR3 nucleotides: TGTGCCAGCAGTTCCCAGCGGGCCTGGGAGGTAGATACGCAGTATTTT.

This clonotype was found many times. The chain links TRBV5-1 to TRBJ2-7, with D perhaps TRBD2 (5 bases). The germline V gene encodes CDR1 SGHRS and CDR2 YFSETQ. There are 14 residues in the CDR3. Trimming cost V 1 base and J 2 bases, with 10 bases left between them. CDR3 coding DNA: TGCGCCAGCAGCTTGAGGTCGGGAACCTACGAGCAGTACTTC. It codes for CASSLRSGTYEQYF.

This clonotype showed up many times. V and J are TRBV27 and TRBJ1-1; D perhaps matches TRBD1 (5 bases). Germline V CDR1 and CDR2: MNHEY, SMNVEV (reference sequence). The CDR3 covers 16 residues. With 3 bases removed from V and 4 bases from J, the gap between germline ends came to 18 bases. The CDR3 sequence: CASSFTLPSQGTEAFF. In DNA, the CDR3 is TGTGCCAGCAGTTTCACCCTCCCAAGCCAGGGCACTGAAGCTTTCTTT.

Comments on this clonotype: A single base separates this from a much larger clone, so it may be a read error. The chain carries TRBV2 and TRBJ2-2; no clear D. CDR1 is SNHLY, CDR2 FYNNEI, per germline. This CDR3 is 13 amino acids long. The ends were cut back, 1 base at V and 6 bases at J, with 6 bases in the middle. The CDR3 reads CASSEERAGELFF. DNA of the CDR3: TGTGCCAGCAGTGAAGAAAGGGCCGGGGAGCTGTTTTTT.

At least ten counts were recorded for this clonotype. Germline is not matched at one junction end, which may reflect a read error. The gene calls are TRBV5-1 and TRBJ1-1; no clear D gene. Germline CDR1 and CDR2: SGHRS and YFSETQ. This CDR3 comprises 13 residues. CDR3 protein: CASSLTGNTEAFF. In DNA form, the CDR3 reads TGTGCCAGCAGCTTGACTGGGAACACTGAAGCTTTCTTT.

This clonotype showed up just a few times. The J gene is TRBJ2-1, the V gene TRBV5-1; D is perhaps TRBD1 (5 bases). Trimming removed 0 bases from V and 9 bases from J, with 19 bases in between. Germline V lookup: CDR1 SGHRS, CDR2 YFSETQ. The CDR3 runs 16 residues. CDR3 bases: TGCGCCAGCAGCTTGGATCTATTAGCCAGGGCGAGTGAGCAGTTCTTC. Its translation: CASSLDLLARASEQFF.

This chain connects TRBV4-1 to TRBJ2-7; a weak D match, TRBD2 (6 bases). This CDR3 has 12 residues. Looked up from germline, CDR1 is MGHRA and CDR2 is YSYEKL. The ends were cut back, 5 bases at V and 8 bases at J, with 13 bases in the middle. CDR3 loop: CASSLLGGKQYF. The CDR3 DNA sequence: TGCGCCAGCAGCTTGCTTGGGGGGAAGCAGTACTTC.

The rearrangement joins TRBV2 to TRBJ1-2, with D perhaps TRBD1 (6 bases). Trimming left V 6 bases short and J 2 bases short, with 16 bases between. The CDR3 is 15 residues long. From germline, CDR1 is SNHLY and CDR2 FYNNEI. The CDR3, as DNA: TGTGCCAGCAGAGCCGGGACACCTCGAAACTATGGCTACACCTTC. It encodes CASRAGTPRNYGYTF.

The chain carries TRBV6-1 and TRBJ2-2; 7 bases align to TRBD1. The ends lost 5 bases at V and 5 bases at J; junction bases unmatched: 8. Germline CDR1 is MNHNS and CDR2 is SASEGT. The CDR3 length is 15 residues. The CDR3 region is CASSWSQGDTGELFF. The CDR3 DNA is TGTGCCAGCAGTTGGAGTCAGGGGGATACCGGGGAGCTGTTTTTT.

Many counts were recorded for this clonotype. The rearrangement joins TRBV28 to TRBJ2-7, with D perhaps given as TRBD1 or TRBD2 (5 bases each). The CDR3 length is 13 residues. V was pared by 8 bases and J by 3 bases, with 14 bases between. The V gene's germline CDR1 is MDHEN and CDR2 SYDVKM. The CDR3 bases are TGTGCCAGCGGGTCGGTGGGGGACTACGAGCAGTACTTC. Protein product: CASGSVGDYEQYF.

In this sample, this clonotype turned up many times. The CDR3 nucleotides are TGTGCCAGCAGACGGACTAGCGGGAGTAAGACCCAGTACTTC. It yields the protein CASRRTSGSKTQYF. The chain has TRBV7-8 and TRBJ2-5, with 13 bases identical to TRBD2. V lost 6 bases, J lost 6 bases, and 4 bases stayed unmatched. Germline lookup yields CDR1 SGHVS and CDR2 FQNEAQ. The length of the CDR3 is 14 residues.

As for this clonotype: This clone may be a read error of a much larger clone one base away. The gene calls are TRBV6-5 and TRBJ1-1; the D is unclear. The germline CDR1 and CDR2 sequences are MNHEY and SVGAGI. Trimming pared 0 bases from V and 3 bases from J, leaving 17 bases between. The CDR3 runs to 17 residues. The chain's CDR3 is CASSYSTGIRADTEAFF. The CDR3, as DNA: TGTGCCAGCAGTTACTCGACGGGGATACGGGCGGACACTGAAGCTTTCTTT.